Below are 15 T cell receptor beta chains sequenced from a single sample in a study of blood T cell repertoires in COVID-19. TCRdb keeps only in-frame clones here, not all; method: immunoSEQ multiplex PCR. The table has approximately 35,000 clones, around 87% seen once. The sample comprised peripheral blood. The receptors shown here come from a human donor in a cohort sampled during active COVID-19.

This chain connects TRBV4-1 to TRBJ1-4; 7 positions match TRBD1. V shed 3 bases, J shed 8 bases, and the junction held 3 bases outside the gene matches. This CDR3 region has 13 residues. Germline-derived CDR1 and CDR2 are MGHRA and YSYEKL. Here the CDR3 reads CASSHRDSEKLFF. The CDR3 DNA reads as TGCGCCAGCAGCCATAGGGACAGCGAAAAACTGTTTTTT.

The rearrangement joins TRBV28 to TRBJ2-5; D not resolved. Germline lookup yields CDR1 MDHEN and CDR2 SYDVKM. The CDR3 totals 15 residues. The V and J ends lost 6 bases and 3 bases respectively, with 17 bases between them. This chain's CDR3 is CASSQNSAGKETQYF. CDR3 DNA: TGTGCCAGCAGCCAGAACTCGGCAGGAAAAGAGACCCAGTACTTC.

CDR3 residues: CATSDQAGPYNEQFF. The CDR3 DNA reads as TGTGCCACCAGTGACCAGGCAGGCCCCTACAATGAGCAGTTCTTC. This chain links TRBV24-1 with TRBJ2-1; D gene unclear. The CDR3 has 15 residues. In germline, CDR1 is KGHDR, CDR2 SFDVKD. The V end was cut by 4 bases, the J end by 2 bases, with 11 bases between.

There are a few counts of this clone. The V call is TRBV18, the J call TRBJ2-7; 9 bases line up with TRBD1. This CDR3 is 15 amino acids long. V was pared by 3 bases and J by 5 bases, with 8 bases of the junction left unmatched. Germline CDR1 and CDR2: KGHSH and LQKENI. The CDR3 sequence: CASSPNGRTGDEQYF. The CDR3 DNA sequence: TGTGCCAGCTCACCTAACGGCCGGACAGGGGACGAGCAGTACTTC.

V usage is TRBV7-9 and J usage is TRBJ1-1; 7 nucleotides agree with TRBD1. The V segment lost 5 bases and the J segment 1 base; nucleotides outside the gene matches: 4. CDR1 and CDR2 from the germline V gene are SEHNR and FQNEAQ (reference sequence). CDR3 length equals 14 residues. The CDR3: CASSVGQSNTEAFF. Written as DNA, the CDR3 is TGTGCCAGCAGCGTGGGACAGTCGAACACTGAAGCTTTCTTT.

This clone was observed once. The V and J genes are TRBV19 and TRBJ2-7; TRBD1 is a possible D gene (5 bases). Germline V gene lookup returns CDR1 LNHDA and CDR2 SQIVND (reference sequence). The V end lost 4 bases, the J end lost 3 bases, and 13 bases lay between the germline ends. CDR3 length: 14 amino acids. DNA for the CDR3: TGTGCCAGTAGTAAATCCAGGGCCGACTACGAGCAGTACTTC. This translates into CASSKSRADYEQYF.

J is TRBJ1-5 and V is TRBV6-2 or TRBV6-3; 9 bases map to TRBD1. J was trimmed by 9 bases and V by 6 bases; bases with no gene match: 9. This CDR3 has 14 residues. CDR1 is MNHEY, CDR2 SVGEGT, per germline. Written as DNA, the CDR3 is TGTGCCAGCAGCCCGGGACAGGGCGTGAGGCCCCAGCATTTT. It codes for CASSPGQGVRPQHF.

This chain joins TRBV6-5 and TRBJ1-1; D unclear. CDR3 size: 13 residues. V was trimmed by 3 bases and J by 5 bases, leaving 10 bases between them. Germline values: CDR1 MNHEY, CDR2 SVGAGI. The CDR3 reads CASSYSGRTEAFF. Written as DNA, the CDR3 is TGTGCCAGCAGTTATTCGGGTCGGACTGAAGCTTTCTTT.

The chain has TRBV5-1 and TRBJ1-4; D is uncertain. V lost 0 bases and J 3 bases, leaving 27 bases between the germline ends. From germline, CDR1 is SGHRS and CDR2 YFSETQ. The CDR3 has 21 residues. CDR3 sequence reads: CASSLAAGLATTGRPNEKLFF. The CDR3 coding sequence is TGCGCCAGCAGCTTGGCCGCCGGGCTAGCGACCACGGGCAGACCTAATGAAAAACTGTTTTTT.

The chain's CDR3 is CASSHLGGGPYNEKLFF. The CDR3, as DNA: TGCGCCAGCAGCCACTTAGGAGGAGGGCCATATAATGAAAAACTGTTTTTT. V is TRBV4-1 and J is TRBJ1-4, with no clear D. The germline V and J ends were trimmed by 3 bases and 4 bases, with 18 bases remaining between them. The CDR3 totals 17 residues. Germline V gene sequence: CDR1 MGHRA, CDR2 YSYEKL.

The V call is TRBV24-1, the J call TRBJ2-5; D perhaps matches TRBD1 (5 bases). The V and J ends lost 0 bases and 1 base respectively, with 5 bases between them. There are 14 residues in the CDR3. The germline CDR1 and CDR2 sequences are KGHDR and SFDVKD. CDR3 sequence (DNA): TGTGCCACCAGTGATTTGGACAGCCAAGAGACCCAGTACTTC. The encoded protein is CATSDLDSQETQYF.

This rearrangement joins TRBV10-3 to TRBJ1-1; D remains ambiguous. Germline CDR1 is ENHRY and CDR2 is SYGVKD. Between the trimmed V and J ends, which lost 3 bases and 1 base, there was a span of 9 bases. The CDR3 totals 14 residues. The CDR3 coding sequence is TGTGCCATCAGTGACCTAACGGGGAACACTGAAGCTTTCTTT. Encoded protein: CAISDLTGNTEAFF.

The chain joins TRBV28 to TRBJ1-2; TRBD1 matches 11 bases. CDR1 and CDR2 (germline): MDHEN, SYDVKM. CDR3 length: 14 amino acids. Trimming at V came to 6 bases and at J to 7 bases, leaving 7 bases not matched to a gene. CDR3 in amino acids: CASRSGQGDGGYTF. The DNA of the CDR3 is TGTGCCAGCAGGTCGGGACAGGGGGACGGTGGCTACACCTTC.

The chain links TRBV20-1 to TRBJ1-2; D is possibly TRBD1 (6 bases). Deletions cut 0 bases from V and 8 bases from J, with 7 bases between. Germline V gene lookup returns CDR1 DFQATT and CDR2 SNEGSKA (reference sequence). This CDR3 region has 11 residues. CDR3 sequence reads: CSAREQGGYTF. Written as DNA, the CDR3 is TGCAGTGCTAGAGAACAGGGAGGCTACACCTTC.

The chain is built from TRBV28 and TRBJ1-1, with D tentatively TRBD1 (5 bases). The V end lost 7 bases, the J end lost 9 bases, and 15 bases lay between the germline ends. Germline CDR1 reads MDHEN; CDR2 reads SYDVKM. The CDR3 is 12 residues long. The CDR3 DNA reads as TGTGCCAGCACTCTCGGTGGGACTAAAGCTTTCTTT. Translating gives CASTLGGTKAFF.